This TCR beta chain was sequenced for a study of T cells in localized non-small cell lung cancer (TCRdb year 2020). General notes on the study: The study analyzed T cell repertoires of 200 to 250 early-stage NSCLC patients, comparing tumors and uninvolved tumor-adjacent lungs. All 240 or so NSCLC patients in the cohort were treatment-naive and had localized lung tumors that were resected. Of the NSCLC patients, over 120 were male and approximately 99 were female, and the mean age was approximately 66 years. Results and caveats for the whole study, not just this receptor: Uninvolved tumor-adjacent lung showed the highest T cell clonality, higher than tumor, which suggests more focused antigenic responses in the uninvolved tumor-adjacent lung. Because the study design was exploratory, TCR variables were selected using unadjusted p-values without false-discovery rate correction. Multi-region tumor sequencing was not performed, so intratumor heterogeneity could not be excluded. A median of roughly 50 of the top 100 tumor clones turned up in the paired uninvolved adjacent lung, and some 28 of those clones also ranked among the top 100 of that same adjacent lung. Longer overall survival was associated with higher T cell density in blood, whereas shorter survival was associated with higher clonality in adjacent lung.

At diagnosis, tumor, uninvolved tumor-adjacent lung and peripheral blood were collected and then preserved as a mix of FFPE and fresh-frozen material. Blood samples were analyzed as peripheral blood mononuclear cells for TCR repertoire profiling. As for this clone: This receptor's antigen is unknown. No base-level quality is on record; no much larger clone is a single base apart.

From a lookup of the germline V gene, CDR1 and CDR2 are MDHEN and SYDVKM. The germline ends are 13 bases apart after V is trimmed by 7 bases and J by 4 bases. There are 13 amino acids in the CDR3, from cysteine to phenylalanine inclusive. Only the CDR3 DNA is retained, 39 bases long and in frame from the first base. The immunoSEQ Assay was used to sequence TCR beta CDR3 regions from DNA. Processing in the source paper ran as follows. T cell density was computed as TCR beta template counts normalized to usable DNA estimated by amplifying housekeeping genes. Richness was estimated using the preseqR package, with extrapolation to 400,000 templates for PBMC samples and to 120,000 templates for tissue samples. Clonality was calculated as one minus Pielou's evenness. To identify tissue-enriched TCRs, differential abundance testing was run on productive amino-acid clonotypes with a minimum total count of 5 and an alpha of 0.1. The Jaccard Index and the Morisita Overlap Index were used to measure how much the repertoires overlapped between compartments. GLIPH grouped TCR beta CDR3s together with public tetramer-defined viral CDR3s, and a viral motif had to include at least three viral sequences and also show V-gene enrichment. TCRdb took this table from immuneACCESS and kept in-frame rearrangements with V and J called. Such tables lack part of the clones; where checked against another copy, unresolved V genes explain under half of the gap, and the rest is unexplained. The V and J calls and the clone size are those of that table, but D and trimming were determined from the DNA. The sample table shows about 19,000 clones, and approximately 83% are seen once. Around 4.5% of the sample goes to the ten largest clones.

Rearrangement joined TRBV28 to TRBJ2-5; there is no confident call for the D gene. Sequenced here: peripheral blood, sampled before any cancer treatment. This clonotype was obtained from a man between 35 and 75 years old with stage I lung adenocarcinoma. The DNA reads TGTGCCAGCACCGACACCTTAGGAGAGACCCAGTACTTC. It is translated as CASTDTLGETQYF.